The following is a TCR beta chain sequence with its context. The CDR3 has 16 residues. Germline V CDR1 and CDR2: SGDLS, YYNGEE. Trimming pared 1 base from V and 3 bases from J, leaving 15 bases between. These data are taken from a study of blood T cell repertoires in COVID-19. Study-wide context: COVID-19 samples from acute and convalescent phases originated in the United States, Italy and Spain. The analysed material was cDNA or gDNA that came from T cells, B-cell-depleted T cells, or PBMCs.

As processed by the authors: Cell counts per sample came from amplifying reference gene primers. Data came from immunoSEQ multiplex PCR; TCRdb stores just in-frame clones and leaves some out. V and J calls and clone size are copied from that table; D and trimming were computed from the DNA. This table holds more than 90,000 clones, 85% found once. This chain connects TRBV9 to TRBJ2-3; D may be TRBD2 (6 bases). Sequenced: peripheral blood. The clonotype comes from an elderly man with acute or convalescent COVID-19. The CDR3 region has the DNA TGTGCCAGCAGCGTAATGGCGGGGATCCTTACAGATACGCAGTATTTT. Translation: CASSVMAGILTDTQYF.